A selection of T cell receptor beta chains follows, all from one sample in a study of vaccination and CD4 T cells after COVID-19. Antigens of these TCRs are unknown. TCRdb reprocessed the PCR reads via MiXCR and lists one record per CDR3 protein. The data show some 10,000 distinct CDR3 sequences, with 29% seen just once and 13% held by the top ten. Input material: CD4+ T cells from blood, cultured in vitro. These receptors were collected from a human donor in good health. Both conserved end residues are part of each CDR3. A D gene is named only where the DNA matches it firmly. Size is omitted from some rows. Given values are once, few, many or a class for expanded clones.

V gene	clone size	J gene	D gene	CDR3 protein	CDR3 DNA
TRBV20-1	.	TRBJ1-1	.	CSAPRTGGNTEAFF	TGCAGTGCTCCTAGGACGGGAGGGAACACTGAAGCTTTCTTT
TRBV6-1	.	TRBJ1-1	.	CASRRSMNTEAFF	TGTGCCAGCAGACGTAGTATGAACACTGAAGCTTTCTTT
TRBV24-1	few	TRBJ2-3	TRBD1	CATPCGTGGEEDTQYF	TGTGCCACCCCCTGCGGGACAGGGGGCGAGGAAGATACGCAGTATTTT
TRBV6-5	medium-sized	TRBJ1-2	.	CASSYRQTHYGYTF	TGTGCCAGCAGTTACCGCCAGACACACTATGGCTACACCTTC
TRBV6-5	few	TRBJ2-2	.	CASSYPAGGELFF	TGTGCCAGCAGTTACCCGGCTGGCGGGGAGCTGTTTTTT
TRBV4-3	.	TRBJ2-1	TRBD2	CASSQDWLAGAEQFF	TGCGCCAGCAGCCAAGATTGGCTAGCGGGAGCAGAGCAGTTCTTC
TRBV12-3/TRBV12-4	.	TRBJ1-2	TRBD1	CASSPLTGFGYTF	TGTGCCAGCAGTCCCTTGACAGGGTTTGGCTACACCTTC
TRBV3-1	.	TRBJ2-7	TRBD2	CASSQIAGGTYEQYF	TGTGCCAGCAGCCAAATAGCGGGGGGCACCTACGAGCAGTACTTC
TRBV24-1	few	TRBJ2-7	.	CATSGGKGNFYEQYF	TGTGCCACCAGTGGGGGTAAAGGGAACTTCTACGAGCAGTACTTC
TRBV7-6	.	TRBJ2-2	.	CASSSGLTGELFF	TGTGCCAGCAGCTCCGGACTCACCGGGGAGCTGTTTTTT
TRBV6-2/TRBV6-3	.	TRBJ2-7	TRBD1	CASRRQGATYEQYF	TGTGCCAGCAGGAGACAGGGGGCCACCTACGAGCAGTACTTC
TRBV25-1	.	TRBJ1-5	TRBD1	CASSATRDRGIQPQHF	TGTGCCAGCAGTGCCACTCGGGACAGGGGGATTCAGCCCCAGCATTTT
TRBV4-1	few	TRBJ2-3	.	CASSQERFGAGTADTQYF	TGCGCCAGCAGCCAAGAGCGATTTGGAGCGGGCACCGCAGATACGCAGTATTTT
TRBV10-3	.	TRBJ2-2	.	CAISESNSAGELFF	TGTGCCATCAGTGAGTCCAATTCCGCCGGGGAGCTGTTTTTT
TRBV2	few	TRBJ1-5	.	CASSVTGGWDQPQHF	TGTGCCAGCAGTGTTACGGGGGGGTGGGATCAGCCCCAGCATTTT
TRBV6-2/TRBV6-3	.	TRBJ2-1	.	CASSQSGWLGVGVYNEQFF	TGTGCCAGCAGTCAGTCGGGGTGGCTGGGGGTCGGAGTCTACAATGAGCAGTTCTTC
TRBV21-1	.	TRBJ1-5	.	CASSKGAGMTQPQHF	TGTGCCAGCAGCAAAGGAGCGGGGATGACTCAGCCCCAGCATTTT
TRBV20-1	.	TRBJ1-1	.	CSASGSAGTEAFF	TGCAGTGCTAGTGGGTCCGCCGGTACTGAAGCTTTCTTT
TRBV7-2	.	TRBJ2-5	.	CASSFNGGEETQYF	TGTGCCAGCAGCTTTAACGGCGGGGAAGAGACCCAGTACTTC
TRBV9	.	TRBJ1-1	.	CASSVVGGALSTEAFF	TGTGCCAGCAGCGTAGTTGGTGGGGCCCTGAGCACTGAAGCTTTCTTT
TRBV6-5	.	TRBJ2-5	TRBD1	CASSYSGGPSPETQYF	TGTGCCAGCAGTTACTCAGGGGGCCCCTCCCCAGAGACCCAGTACTTC
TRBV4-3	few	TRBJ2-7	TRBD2	CASSQGNSGNEQYF	TGCGCCAGCAGCCAAGGGAATAGCGGGAACGAGCAGTACTTC
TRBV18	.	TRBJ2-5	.	CASSPRLGETQYF	TGTGCCAGCTCACCTCGACTAGGTGAGACCCAGTACTTC
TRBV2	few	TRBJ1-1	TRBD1	CASRLDRVNTEAFF	TGTGCCAGCAGGCTGGACAGGGTAAACACTGAAGCTTTCTTT
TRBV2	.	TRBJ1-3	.	CASSERQDRLGNTIYF	TGTGCCAGCAGTGAAAGGCAGGACCGCCTGGGAAACACCATATATTTT
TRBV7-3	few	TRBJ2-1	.	CASSYDGGSYNEQFF	TGTGCCAGCAGCTACGACGGTGGCTCCTACAATGAGCAGTTCTTC
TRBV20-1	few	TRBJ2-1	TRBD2	CSARILAGVRSYNEQFF	TGCAGTGCTAGGATACTAGCGGGAGTCCGCTCCTACAATGAGCAGTTCTTC
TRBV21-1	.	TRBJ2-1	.	CASSNTSGYNEQFF	TGTGCCAGCAGCAATACTAGCGGATACAATGAGCAGTTCTTC
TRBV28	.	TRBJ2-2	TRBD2	CASSLLRDGGTGELFF	TGTGCCAGCAGTCTACTGAGGGACGGGGGGACCGGGGAGCTGTTTTTT
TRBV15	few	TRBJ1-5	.	CATSRDGQDNQPQHF	TGTGCCACCAGCAGAGATGGGCAGGACAATCAGCCCCAGCATTTT
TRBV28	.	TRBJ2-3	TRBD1	CASSPAGQGGDTQYF	TGTGCCAGCAGTCCGGCGGGACAGGGAGGAGATACGCAGTATTTT
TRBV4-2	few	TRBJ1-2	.	CASSQGTASNYGYTF	TGTGCCAGCAGCCAAGGGACGGCGTCAAACTATGGCTACACCTTC
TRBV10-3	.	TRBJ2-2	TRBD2	CAIMASGANTGELFF	TGTGCCATCATGGCTAGCGGAGCGAACACCGGGGAGCTGTTTTTT
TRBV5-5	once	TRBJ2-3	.	CASSLVGKSTDTQYF	TGTGCCAGCAGCTTGGTGGGTAAGAGCACAGATACGCAGTATTTT
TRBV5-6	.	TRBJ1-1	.	CASSSIPGAEAFF	TGTGCCAGCAGCTCAATTCCAGGGGCTGAAGCTTTCTTT
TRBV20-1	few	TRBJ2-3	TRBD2	CSAYSGSSQYF	TGCAGTGCTTATAGCGGGAGTTCGCAGTATTTT
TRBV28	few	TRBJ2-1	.	CASRNGGTSSYNEQFF	TGTGCCAGCAGGAACGGCGGTACGAGCTCCTACAATGAGCAGTTCTTC
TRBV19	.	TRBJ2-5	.	CASSIGGTLQETQYF	TGTGCCAGTAGTATAGGTGGGACTCTTCAAGAGACCCAGTACTTC
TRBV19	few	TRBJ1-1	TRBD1	CASVPPEGAGDAEAFF	TGTGCCAGCGTCCCCCCTGAGGGGGCTGGGGACGCTGAAGCTTTCTTT
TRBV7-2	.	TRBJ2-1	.	CASSTSEVAAYNEQFF	TGTGCCAGCAGCACCAGTGAGGTAGCGGCCTACAATGAGCAGTTCTTC
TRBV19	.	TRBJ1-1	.	CASSIAGRDRAFF	TGTGCCAGTAGTATAGCGGGACGGGATCGAGCTTTCTTT
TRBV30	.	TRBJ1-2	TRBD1	CAWSRQGYGYTF	TGTGCCTGGAGCAGACAGGGGTATGGCTACACCTTC
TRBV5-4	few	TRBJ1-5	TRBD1	CASSFGTGVNQPQHF	TGTGCCAGCAGCTTTGGGACAGGGGTCAATCAGCCCCAGCATTTT
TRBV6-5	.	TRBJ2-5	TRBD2	CASSYFWTSGRYKETQYF	TGTGCCAGCAGTTACTTTTGGACTAGCGGGAGATATAAAGAGACCCAGTACTTC
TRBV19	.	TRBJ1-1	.	CASSTQGITEAFF	TGTGCCAGTAGTACACAGGGAATCACTGAAGCTTTCTTT
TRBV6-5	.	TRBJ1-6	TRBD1	CASSYRGRGPLHF	TGTGCCAGCAGTTACAGGGGGCGAGGACCCCTCCACTTT
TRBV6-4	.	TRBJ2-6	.	CASMGSGPGANVLTF	TGTGCCAGCATGGGGAGTGGCCCGGGGGCCAACGTCCTGACTTTC
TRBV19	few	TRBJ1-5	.	CASSMGQGSNQPQHF	TGTGCCAGTAGTATGGGGCAGGGGAGCAATCAGCCCCAGCATTTT
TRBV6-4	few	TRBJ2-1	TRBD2	CASSDGLAGKGDEQFF	TGTGCCAGCAGTGACGGGCTAGCGGGAAAGGGCGATGAGCAGTTCTTC
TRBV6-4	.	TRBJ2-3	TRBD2	CASGPGGSTDTQYF	TGTGCCTCGGGGCCGGGGGGTTCGACAGATACGCAGTATTTT